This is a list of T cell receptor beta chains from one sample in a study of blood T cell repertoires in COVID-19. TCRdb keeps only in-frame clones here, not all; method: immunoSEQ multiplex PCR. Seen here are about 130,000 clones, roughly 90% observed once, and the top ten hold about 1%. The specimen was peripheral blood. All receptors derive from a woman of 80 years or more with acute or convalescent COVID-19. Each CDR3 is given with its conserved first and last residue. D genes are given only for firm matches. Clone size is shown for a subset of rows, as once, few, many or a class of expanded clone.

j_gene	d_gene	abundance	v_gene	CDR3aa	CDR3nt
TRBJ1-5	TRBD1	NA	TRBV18	CASSPDRGNQPQHF	TGTGCCAGCTCACCGGACAGGGGCAATCAGCCCCAGCATTTT
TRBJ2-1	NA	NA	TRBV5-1	CASSVSTGSSYNEQFF	TGCGCCAGCAGCGTATCCACAGGTAGCTCCTACAATGAGCAGTTCTTC
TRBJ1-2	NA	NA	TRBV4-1	CASSQDGRVYGYTF	TGCGCCAGCAGCCAAGATGGCAGGGTCTATGGCTACACCTTC
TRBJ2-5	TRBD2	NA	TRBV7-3	CASSLTPAGGAETQYF	TGTGCCAGCAGCTTAACCCCTGCGGGGGGGGCTGAGACCCAGTACTTC
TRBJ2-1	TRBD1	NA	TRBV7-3	CASSASTGGARPEQFF	TGTGCCAGCAGCGCCTCGACAGGGGGCGCAAGACCCGAGCAGTTCTTC
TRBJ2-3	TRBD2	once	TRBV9	CASSVATSGRAQDTQYF	TGTGCCAGCAGCGTAGCGACTAGCGGGAGGGCCCAAGATACGCAGTATTTT
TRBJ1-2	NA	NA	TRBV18	CASSPGQTNYGYTF	TGTGCCAGCTCACCAGGACAGACTAACTATGGCTACACCTTC
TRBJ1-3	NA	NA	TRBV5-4	CASSLERTRGSGNTIYF	TGTGCCAGCAGCTTGGAAAGGACACGGGGGAGTGGAAACACCATATATTTT
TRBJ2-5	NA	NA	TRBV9	CASSVNTIQETQYF	TGTGCCAGCAGCGTAAACACAATCCAAGAGACCCAGTACTTC
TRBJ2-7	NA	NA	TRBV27	CASSLSLGVGGEQYF	TGTGCCAGCAGTTTAAGTCTAGGAGTAGGTGGTGAGCAGTACTTC
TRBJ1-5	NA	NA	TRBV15	CATSENRVRNQPQHF	TGTGCCACCAGCGAAAACAGGGTACGCAATCAGCCCCAGCATTTT
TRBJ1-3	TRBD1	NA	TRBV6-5	CASSSGGNTIYF	TGTGCCAGCAGTTCAGGGGGGAACACCATATATTTT
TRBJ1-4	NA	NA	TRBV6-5	CASSYSRDNEKLFF	TGTGCCAGCAGTTACTCAAGAGATAATGAAAAACTGTTTTTT
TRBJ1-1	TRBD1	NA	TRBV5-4	CASSPNLGTGDTEAFF	TGTGCCAGCAGCCCAAATCTAGGGACAGGGGACACTGAAGCTTTCTTT
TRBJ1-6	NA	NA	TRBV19	CASSIRLGASNSPLHF	TGTGCCAGTAGTATTAGGTTGGGGGCTTCAAATTCACCCCTCCACTTT
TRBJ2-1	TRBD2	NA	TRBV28	CASSLLAGRVGEQFF	TGTGCCAGCAGTTTACTAGCGGGAAGGGTGGGTGAGCAGTTCTTC
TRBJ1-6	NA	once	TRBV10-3	CAVSPGRAYNSPLHF	TGTGCCGTCTCACCAGGGAGGGCCTATAATTCACCCCTCCACTTT
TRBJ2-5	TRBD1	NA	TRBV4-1	CASSQERGQGIGETQYF	TGCGCCAGCAGCCAAGAACGGGGACAGGGCATTGGAGAGACCCAGTACTTC
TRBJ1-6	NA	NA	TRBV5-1	CASSLGQGVSPLHF	TGCGCCAGCAGCTTGGGGCAGGGTGTGTCACCCCTCCACTTT
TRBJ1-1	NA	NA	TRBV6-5	CASSYAEGGTEAFF	TGTGCCAGCAGTTACGCCGAAGGGGGCACTGAAGCTTTCTTT
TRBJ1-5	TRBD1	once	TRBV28	CASSLVGRTGPNQPQHF	TGTGCCAGCAGTTTGGTCGGGAGGACAGGGCCCAATCAGCCCCAGCATTTT
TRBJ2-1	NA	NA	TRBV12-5	CASGLGSRLGGRDEQFF	TGTGCTAGTGGTTTGGGGTCCCGCCTTGGGGGCAGGGATGAGCAGTTCTTC
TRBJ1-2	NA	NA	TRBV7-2	CASSWAVGRPEGYTF	TGTGCCAGCAGCTGGGCGGTAGGGAGACCTGAGGGCTACACCTTC
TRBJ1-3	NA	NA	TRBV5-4	CASSLAGGRSSGNTIYF	TGTGCCAGCAGCTTGGCCGGGGGACGTAGCTCTGGAAACACCATATATTTT
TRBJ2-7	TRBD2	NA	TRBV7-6	CASSLASGFTYEQYF	TGTGCCAGCAGCTTAGCTAGCGGGTTTACCTACGAGCAGTACTTC
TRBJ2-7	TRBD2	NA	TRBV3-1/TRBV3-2	CASSQAALAGSLEQYF	TGTGCCAGCAGCCAAGCTGCCTTAGCGGGGAGCTTGGAGCAGTACTTC
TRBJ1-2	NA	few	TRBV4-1	CASSQEGTLYGYTF	TGCGCCAGCAGCCAAGAAGGGACACTATATGGCTACACCTTC
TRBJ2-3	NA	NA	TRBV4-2	CASSQDSGGTTDTQYF	TGTGCCAGCAGCCAAGATAGTGGGGGGACCACAGATACGCAGTATTTT
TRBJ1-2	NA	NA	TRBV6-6	CASSGGGGGYTF	TGTGCCAGCAGCGGCGGGGGCGGTGGCTACACCTTC
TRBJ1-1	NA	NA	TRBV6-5	CASSSHMNTEAFF	TGTGCCAGCAGTTCCCACATGAACACTGAAGCTTTCTTT
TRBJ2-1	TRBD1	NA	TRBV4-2	CASSQGDRGIYNEQFF	TGTGCCAGCAGCCAAGGGGACAGGGGGATCTACAATGAGCAGTTCTTC
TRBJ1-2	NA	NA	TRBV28	CASSLSGYGYTF	TGTGCCAGCAGTTTGTCAGGGTACGGCTACACCTTC
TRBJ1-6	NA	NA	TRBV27	CASSLNGRGNSPLHF	TGTGCCAGCAGTTTAAATGGAAGGGGAAATTCACCCCTCCACTTT
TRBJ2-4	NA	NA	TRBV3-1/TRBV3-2	CASSQLVAKNIQYF	TGTGCCAGCAGCCAACTAGTAGCCAAAAACATTCAGTACTTC
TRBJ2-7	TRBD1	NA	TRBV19	CASSKKGQAALYEQYF	TGTGCCAGTAGTAAAAAGGGACAGGCGGCTCTCTACGAGCAGTACTTC
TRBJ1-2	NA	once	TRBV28	CASWDKGNYGYTF	TGTGCCAGCTGGGACAAGGGGAACTATGGCTACACCTTC
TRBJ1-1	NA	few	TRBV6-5	CASSYSGYVTEAFF	TGTGCCAGCAGTTACTCCGGGTATGTCACTGAAGCTTTCTTT
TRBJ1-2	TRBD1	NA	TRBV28	CASSSGQGDYGYTF	TGTGCCAGCAGTTCCGGACAGGGGGACTATGGCTACACCTTC
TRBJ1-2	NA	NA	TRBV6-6	CASSYSLLGYTF	TGTGCCAGCAGTTACTCGCTACTAGGCTACACCTTC
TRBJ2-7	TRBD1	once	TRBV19	CASSLSRQGSYEQYF	TGTGCCAGTAGTCTCTCTCGACAGGGTTCCTACGAGCAGTACTTC
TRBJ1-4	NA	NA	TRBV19	CASSRRGGLDEKLFF	TGTGCCAGTAGCCGACGCGGGGGCCTAGATGAAAAACTGTTTTTT
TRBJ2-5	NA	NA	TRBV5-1	CASSLNGQETQYF	TGCGCCAGCAGCTTAAACGGGCAAGAGACCCAGTACTTC
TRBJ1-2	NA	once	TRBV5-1	CASSLAAIAAYGYTF	TGCGCCAGCAGCTTGGCGGCCATTGCGGCCTATGGCTACACCTTC
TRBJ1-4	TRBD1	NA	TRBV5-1	CASSSGVRGDNEKLFF	TGCGCCAGCAGCTCGGGTGTCAGGGGGGACAATGAAAAACTGTTTTTT
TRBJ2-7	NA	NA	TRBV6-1	CASSEIGLASYEQYF	TGTGCCAGCAGTGAAATTGGCCTAGCGTCCTACGAGCAGTACTTC
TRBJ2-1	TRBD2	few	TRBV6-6	CASSRRLAASSGGEQFF	TGTGCCAGCAGTCGGCGACTAGCGGCCTCATCAGGTGGTGAGCAGTTCTTC
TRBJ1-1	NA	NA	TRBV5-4	CASSPGKMNTEAFF	TGTGCCAGCAGCCCAGGGAAAATGAACACTGAAGCTTTCTTT